This T cell receptor (beta chain) was captured by sequencing in a study of human T cells and chemical hapten exposure. Time point indicated: patch test 3, about 24 weeks after DPC sensitization. Treatment of the sample: therapeutic diphenylcyclopropenone sensitization with weekly scalp DPC. Unfractionated whole blood yielded total RNA. Germline CDR1 and CDR2: SGHAT and FQNNGV. There are 15 residues in the CDR3. Trimming stripped 1 base from V and 8 bases from J, with 12 bases between. Using its own MiXCR run on the RACE reads, TCRdb lists one record per CDR3 protein. This sample has some 110,000 distinct CDR3 sequences, with approximately 10% found just once.

The source material was whole blood, sampled in connection with sensitization to the hapten diphenylcyclopropenone (DPC). The chain has TRBV11-2 and TRBJ1-6; D not certain. The receptor was isolated from a woman aged 50 to 65 with alopecia areata. Some clones in this sample may be carry-over from other donors' samples. CDR3 bases: TGTGCCAGCAGCTTAGGGGCCGGGGTAGATTCACCCCTCCACTTT. It translates to CASSLGAGVDSPLHF.